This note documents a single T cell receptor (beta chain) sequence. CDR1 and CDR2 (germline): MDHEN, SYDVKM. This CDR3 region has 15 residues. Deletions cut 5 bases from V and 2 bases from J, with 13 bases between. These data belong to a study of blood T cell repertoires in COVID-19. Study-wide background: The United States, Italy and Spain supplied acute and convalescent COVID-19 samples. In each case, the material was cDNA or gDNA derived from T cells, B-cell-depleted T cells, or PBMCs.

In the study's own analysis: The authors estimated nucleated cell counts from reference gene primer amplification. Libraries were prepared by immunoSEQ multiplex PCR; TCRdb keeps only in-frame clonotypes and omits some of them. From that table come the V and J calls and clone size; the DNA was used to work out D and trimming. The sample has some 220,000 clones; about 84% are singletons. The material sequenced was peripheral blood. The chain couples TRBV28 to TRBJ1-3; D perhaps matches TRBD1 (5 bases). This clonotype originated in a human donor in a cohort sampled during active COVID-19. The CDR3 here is CASSGGGVAGNTIYF. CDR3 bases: TGTGCCAGCAGTGGAGGAGGGGTAGCTGGAAACACCATATATTTT.